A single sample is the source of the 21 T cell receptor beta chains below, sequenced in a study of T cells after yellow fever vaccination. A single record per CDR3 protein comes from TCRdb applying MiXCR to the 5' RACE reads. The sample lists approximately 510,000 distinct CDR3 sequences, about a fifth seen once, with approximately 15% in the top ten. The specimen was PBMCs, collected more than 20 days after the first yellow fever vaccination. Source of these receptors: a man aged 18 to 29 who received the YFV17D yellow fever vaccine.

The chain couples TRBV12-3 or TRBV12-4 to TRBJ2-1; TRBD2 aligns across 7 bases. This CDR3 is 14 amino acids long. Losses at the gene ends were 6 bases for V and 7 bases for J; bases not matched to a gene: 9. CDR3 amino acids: CASRQAGEKNEQFF. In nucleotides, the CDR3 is TGTGCCAGCAGGCAGGCGGGGGAAAAGAATGAGCAGTTCTTC.

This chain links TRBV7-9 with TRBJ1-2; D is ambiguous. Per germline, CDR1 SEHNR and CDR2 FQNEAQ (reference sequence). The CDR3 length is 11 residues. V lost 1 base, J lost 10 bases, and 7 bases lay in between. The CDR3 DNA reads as TGTGCCAGCAGCTTAGTTTGGGCCTACACCTTC. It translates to CASSLVWAYTF.

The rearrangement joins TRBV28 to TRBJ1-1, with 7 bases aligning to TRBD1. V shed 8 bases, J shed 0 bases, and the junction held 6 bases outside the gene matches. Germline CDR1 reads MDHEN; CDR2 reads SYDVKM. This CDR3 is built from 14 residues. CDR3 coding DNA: TGTGCCAGCGGGACAGCCGTTATGAACACTGAAGCTTTCTTT. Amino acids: CASGTAVMNTEAFF.

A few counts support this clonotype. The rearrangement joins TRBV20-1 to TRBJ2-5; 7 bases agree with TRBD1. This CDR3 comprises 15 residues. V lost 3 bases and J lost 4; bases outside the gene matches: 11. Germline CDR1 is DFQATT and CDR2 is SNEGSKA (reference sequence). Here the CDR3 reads CSASPPGGLLETQYF. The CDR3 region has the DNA TGCAGTGCTAGTCCCCCAGGGGGATTACTAGAGACCCAGTACTTC.

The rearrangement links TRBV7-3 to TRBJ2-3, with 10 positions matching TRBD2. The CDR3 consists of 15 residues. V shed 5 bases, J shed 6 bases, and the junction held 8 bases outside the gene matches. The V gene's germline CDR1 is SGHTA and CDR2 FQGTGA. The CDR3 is CASSLGLAEADTQYF. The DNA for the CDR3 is TGTGCCAGCAGCCTAGGACTAGCGGAGGCGGATACGCAGTATTTT.

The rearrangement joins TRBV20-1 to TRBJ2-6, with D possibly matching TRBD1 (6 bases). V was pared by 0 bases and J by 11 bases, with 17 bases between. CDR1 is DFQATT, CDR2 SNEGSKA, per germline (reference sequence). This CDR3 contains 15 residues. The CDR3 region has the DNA TGCAGTGCTAGAGATCCACAGGGTTCGCCTGACGTCCTGACTTTC. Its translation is CSARDPQGSPDVLTF.

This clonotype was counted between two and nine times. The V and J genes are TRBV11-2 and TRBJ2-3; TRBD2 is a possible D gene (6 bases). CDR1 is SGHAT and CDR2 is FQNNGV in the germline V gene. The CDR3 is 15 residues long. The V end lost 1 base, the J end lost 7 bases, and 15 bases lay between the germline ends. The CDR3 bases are TGTGCCAGCAGCTTAGGGGCGGGACCACTCTATACGCAGTATTTT. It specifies CASSLGAGPLYTQYF.

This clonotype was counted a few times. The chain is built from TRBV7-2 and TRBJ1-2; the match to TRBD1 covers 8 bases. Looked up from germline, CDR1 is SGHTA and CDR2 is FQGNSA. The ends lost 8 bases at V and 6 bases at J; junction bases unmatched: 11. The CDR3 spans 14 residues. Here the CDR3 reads CASRLPGQVNGYTF. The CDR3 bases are TGTGCCAGCCGACTACCGGGACAGGTCAATGGCTACACCTTC.

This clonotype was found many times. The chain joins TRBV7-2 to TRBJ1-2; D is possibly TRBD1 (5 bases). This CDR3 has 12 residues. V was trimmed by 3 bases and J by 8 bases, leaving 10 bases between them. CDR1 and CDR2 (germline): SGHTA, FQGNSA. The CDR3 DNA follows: TGTGCCAGCAGCTTGTACGGGGACGGCTACACCTTC. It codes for CASSLYGDGYTF.

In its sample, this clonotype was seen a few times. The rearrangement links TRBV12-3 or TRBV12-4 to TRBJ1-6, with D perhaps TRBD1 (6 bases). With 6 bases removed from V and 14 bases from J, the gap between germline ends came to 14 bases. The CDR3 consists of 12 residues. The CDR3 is CASSPLQGSLHF. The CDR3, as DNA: TGTGCCAGCAGCCCCTTACAGGGATCCCTCCACTTT.

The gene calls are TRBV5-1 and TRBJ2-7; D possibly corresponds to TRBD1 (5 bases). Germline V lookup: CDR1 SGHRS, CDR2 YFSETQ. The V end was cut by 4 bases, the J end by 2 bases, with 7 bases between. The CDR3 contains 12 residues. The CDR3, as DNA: TGCGCCAGCAGCCCGACAGCCTACGAGCAGTACTTC. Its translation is CASSPTAYEQYF.

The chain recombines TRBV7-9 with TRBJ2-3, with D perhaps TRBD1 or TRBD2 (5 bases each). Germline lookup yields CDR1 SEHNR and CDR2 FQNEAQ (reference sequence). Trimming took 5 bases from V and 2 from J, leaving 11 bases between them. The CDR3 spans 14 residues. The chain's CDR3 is CASSLEGHTDTQYF. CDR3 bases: TGTGCCAGCAGCCTAGAGGGGCACACAGATACGCAGTATTTT.

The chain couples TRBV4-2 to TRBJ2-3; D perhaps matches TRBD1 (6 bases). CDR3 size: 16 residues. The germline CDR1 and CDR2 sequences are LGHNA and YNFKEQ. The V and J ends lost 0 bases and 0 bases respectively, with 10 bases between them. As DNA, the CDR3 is TGTGCCAGCAGCCAAGATCAGGGGTTTAGCACAGATACGCAGTATTTT. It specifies CASSQDQGFSTDTQYF.

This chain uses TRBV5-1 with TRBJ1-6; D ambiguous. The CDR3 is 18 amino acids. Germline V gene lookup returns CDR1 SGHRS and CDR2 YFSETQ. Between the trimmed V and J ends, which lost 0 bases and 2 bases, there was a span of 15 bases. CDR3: CASSLVARTMPYNSPLHF. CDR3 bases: TGCGCCAGCAGCTTGGTTGCCAGAACTATGCCCTATAATTCACCCCTCCACTTT.

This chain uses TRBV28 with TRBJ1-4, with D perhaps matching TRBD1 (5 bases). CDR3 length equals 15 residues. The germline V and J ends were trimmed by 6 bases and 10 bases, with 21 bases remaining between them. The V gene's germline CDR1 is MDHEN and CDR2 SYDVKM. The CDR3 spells CASRSRGTRVVKLFF. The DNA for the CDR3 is TGTGCCAGCAGGTCAAGGGGTACTAGGGTGGTAAAACTGTTTTTT.

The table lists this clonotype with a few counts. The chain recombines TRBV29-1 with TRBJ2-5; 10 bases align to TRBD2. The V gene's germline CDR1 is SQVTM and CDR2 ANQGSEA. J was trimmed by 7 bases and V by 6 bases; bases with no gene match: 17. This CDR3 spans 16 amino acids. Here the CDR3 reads CSVQLAIAGGPGTQYF. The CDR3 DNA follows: TGCAGCGTCCAACTGGCTATAGCGGGGGGTCCTGGGACCCAGTACTTC.

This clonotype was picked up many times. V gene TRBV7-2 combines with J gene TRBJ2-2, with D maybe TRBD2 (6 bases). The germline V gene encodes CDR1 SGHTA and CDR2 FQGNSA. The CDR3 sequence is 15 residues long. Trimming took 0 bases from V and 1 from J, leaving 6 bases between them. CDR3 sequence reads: CASSLAGGNTGELFF. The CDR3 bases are TGTGCCAGCAGCTTAGCGGGGGGGAACACCGGGGAGCTGTTTTTT.

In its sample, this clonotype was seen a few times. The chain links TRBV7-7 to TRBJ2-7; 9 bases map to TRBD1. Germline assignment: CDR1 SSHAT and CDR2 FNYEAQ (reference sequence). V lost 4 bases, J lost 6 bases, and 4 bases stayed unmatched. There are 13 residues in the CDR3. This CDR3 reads CASSSDRGSEQYF. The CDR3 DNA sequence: TGTGCCAGCAGCTCGGACAGGGGCTCCGAGCAGTACTTC.

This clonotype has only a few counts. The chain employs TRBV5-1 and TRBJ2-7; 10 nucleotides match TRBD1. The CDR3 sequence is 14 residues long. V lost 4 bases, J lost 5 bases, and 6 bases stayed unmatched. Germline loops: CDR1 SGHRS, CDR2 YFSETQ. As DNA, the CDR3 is TGCGCCAGCAGCCTTGGACAGGGGGAGGACGAGCAGTACTTC. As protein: CASSLGQGEDEQYF.

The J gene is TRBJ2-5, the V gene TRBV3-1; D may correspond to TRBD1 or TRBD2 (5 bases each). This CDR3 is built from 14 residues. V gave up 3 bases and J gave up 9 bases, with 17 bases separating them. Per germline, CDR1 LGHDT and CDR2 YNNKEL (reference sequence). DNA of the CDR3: TGTGCCAGCAGCCAGAGGGTGTTAAGAGGGGCCCAGTACTTC. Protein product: CASSQRVLRGAQYF.

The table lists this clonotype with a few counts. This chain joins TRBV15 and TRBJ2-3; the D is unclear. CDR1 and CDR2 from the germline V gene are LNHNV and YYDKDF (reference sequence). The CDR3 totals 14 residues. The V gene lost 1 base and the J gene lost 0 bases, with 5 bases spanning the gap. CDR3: CATSRATSTDTQYF. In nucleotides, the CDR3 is TGTGCCACCAGCAGAGCAACTAGCACAGATACGCAGTATTTT. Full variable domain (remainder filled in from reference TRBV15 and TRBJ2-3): DAMVIQNPRYQVTQFGKPVTLSCSQTLNHNVMYWYQQKSSQAPKLLFHYYDKDFNNEADTPDNFQSRRPNTSFCFLDIRSPGLGDTAMYLCATSRATSTDTQYFGPGTRLTVL.